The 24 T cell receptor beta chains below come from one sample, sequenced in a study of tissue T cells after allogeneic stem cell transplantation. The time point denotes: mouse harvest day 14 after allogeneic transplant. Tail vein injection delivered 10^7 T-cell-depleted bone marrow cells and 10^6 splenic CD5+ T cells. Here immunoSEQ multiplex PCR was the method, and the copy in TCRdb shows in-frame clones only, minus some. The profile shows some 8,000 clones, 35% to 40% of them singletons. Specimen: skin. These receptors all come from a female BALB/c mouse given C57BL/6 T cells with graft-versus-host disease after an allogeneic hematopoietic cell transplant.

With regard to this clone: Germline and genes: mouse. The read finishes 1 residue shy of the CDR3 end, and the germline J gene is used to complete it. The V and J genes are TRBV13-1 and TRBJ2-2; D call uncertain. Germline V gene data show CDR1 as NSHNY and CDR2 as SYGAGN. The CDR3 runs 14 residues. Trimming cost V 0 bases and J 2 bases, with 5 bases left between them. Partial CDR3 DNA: TGTGCCAGCAGTGATGGCCAGAACACCGGGCAGCTCTAC. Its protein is CASSDGQNTGQLY. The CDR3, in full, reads CASSDGQNTGQLYF.

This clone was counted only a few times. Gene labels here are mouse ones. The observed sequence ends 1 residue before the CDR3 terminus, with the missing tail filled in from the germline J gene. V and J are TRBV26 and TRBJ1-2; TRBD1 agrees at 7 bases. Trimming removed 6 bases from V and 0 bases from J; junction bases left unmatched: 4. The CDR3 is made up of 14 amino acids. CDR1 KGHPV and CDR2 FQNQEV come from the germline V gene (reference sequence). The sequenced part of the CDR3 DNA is TGTGCCAGCAGCCGACAGGGAACAAACTCCGACTACACC. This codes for CASSRQGTNSDYT. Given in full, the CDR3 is CASSRQGTNSDYTF.

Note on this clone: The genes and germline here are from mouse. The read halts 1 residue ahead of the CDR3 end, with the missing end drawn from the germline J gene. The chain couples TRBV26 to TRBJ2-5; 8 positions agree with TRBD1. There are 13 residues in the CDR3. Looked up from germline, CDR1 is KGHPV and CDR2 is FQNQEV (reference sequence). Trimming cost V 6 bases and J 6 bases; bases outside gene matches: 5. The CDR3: CASSRTGRDTQYF. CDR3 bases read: TGTGCCAGCAGCCGGACAGGGAGGGACACCCAGTAC.

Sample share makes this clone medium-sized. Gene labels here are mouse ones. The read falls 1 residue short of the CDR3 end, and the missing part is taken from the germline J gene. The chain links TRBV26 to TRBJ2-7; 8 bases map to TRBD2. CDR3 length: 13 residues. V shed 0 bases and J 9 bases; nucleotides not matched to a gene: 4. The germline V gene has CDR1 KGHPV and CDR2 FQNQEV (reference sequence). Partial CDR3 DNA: TGTGCCAGCAGTCTGTCAGTACTGGGGGTACAGTAC. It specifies CASSLSVLGVQY. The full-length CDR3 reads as CASSLSVLGVQYF.

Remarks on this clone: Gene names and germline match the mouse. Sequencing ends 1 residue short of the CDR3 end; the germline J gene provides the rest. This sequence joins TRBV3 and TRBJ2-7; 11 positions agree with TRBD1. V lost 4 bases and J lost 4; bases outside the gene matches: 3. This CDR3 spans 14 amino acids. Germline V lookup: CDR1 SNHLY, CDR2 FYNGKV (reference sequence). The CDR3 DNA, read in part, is TGTGCCAGCAGCTGGGGACAGGGGGGATATGAACAGTAC. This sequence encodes CASSWGQGGYEQY. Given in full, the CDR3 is CASSWGQGGYEQYF.

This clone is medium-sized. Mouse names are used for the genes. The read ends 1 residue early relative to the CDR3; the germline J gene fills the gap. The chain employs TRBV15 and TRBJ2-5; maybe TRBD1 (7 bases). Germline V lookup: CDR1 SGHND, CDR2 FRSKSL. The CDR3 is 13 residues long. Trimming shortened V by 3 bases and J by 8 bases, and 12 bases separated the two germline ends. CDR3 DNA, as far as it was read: TGTGCCAGCAGTTTGAGAGGGGGCGGCACCCAGTAC. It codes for CASSLRGGGTQY. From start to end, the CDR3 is CASSLRGGGTQYF.

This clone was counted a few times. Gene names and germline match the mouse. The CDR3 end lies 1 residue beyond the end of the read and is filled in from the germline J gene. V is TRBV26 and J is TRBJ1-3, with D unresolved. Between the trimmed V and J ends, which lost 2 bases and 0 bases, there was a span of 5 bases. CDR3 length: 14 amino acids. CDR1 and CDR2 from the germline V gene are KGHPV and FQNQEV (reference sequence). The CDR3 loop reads CASSLVVSGNTLYF. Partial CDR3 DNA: TGTGCCAGCAGTCTGGTAGTTTCTGGAAATACGCTCTAT.

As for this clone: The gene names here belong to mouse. The CDR3 DNA, read in part, is TGTGCCAGCAGTCTGGGGCGTCAAAACACCTTGTAC. Its translation: CASSLGRQNTLY. The whole CDR3 protein reads CASSLGRQNTLYF. The chain is built from TRBV26 and TRBJ2-4; no definite D call. Coverage ceases 1 residue before the CDR3 finishes, and the germline J gene fills in the end. This CDR3 is 13 amino acids long. Germline V CDR1 and CDR2: KGHPV, FQNQEV (reference sequence). Trimming took off 2 bases at V and 1 base at J, with 4 bases between the two ends.

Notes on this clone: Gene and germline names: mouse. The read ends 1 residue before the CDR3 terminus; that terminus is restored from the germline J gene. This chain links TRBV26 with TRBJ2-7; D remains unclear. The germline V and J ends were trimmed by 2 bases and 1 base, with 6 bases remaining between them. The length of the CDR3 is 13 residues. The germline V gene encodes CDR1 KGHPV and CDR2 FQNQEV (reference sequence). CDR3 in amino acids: CASSLRQSYEQYF. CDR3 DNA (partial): TGTGCCAGCAGTCTGAGACAATCCTATGAACAGTAC.

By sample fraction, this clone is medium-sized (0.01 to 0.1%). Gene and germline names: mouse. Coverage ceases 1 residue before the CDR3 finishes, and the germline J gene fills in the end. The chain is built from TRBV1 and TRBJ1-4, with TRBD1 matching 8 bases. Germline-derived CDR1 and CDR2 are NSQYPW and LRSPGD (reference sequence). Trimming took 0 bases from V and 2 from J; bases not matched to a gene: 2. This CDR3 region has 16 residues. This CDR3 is CTCSADRDRSNERLFF. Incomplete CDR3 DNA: TGCACCTGCAGTGCAGATCGGGACAGGTCCAACGAAAGATTATTT.

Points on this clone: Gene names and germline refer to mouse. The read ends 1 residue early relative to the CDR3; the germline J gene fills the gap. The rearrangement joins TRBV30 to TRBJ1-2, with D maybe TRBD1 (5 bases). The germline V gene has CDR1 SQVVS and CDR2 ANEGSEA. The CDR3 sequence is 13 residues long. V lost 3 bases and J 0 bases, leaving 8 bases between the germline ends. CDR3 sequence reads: CSSRDTTNSDYTF. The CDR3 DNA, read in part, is TGTAGTTCTAGGGACACAACAAACTCCGACTACACC.

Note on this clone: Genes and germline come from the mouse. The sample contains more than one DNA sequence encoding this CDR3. CDR3 protein: CASGDWGQDTQYF. Incomplete CDR3 DNA: TGTGCCAGCGGTGACTGGGGGCAAGACACCCAGTAC. The chain links TRBV13-2 to TRBJ2-5; 7 bases line up with TRBD2. The CDR3 end lies 1 residue beyond the end of the read and is filled in from the germline J gene. Germline V gene lookup returns CDR1 NNHNN and CDR2 SYGAGS (reference sequence). Trimming removed 2 bases from V and 3 bases from J; junction bases left unmatched: 0. The length of the CDR3 is 13 residues.

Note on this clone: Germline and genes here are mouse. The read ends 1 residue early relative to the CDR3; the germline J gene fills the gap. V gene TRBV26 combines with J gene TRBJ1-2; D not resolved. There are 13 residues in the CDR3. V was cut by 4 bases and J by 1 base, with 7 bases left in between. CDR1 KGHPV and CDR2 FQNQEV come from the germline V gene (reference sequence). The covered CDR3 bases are TGTGCCAGCAGTCGGTACATAAACTCCGACTACACC. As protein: CASSRYINSDYT. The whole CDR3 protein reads CASSRYINSDYTF.

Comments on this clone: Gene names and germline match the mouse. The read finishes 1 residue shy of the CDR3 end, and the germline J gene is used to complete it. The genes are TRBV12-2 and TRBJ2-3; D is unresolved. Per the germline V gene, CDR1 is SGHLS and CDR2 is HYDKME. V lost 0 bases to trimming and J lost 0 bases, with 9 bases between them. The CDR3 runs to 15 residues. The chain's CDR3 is CASSLLVLSAETLYF. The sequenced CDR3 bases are TGTGCCAGCTCTCTCCTCGTTCTTAGTGCAGAAACGCTGTAT. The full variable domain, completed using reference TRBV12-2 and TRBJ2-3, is NSGVVQSPRYIIKGKGERSILKCIPISGHLSVAWYQQTQGQELKFFIQHYDKMERDKGNLPSRFSVQQFDDYHSEMNMSALELEDSAVYFCASSLLVLSAETLYFGSGTRLTVL.

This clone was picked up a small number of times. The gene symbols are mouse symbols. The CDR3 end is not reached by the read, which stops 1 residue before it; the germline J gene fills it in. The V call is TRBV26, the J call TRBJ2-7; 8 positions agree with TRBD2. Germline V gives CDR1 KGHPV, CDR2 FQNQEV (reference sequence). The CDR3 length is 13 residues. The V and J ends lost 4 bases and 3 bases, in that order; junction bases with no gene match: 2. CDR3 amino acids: CASSPTGVYEQYF. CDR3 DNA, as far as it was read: TGTGCCAGCAGTCCGACTGGGGTCTATGAACAGTAC.

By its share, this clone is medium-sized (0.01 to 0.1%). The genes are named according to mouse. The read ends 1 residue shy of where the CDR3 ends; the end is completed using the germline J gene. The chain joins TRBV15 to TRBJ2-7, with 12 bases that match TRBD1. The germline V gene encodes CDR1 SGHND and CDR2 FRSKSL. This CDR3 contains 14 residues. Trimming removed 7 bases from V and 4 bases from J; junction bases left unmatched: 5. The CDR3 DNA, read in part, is TGTGCCAGCACCCCGGGACAGGGGGCGTATGAACAGTAC. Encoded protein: CASTPGQGAYEQY. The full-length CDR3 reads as CASTPGQGAYEQYF.

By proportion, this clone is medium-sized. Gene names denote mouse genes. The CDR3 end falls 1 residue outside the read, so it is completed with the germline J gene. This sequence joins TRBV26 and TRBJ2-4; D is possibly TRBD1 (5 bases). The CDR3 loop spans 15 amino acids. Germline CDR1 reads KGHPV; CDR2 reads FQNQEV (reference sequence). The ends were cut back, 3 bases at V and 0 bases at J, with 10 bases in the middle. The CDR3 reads CASSLQGTSQNTLYF. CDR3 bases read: TGTGCCAGCAGTCTCCAGGGCACTAGTCAAAACACCTTGTAC.

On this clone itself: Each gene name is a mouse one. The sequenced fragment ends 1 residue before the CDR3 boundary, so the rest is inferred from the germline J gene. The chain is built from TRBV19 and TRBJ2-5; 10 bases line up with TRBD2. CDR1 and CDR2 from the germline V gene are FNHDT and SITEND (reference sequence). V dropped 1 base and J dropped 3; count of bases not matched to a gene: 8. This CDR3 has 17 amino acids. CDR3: CASSILNRDWGQDTQYF. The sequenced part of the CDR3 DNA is TGTGCCAGCAGTATACTTAATCGGGACTGGGGTCAAGACACCCAGTAC.

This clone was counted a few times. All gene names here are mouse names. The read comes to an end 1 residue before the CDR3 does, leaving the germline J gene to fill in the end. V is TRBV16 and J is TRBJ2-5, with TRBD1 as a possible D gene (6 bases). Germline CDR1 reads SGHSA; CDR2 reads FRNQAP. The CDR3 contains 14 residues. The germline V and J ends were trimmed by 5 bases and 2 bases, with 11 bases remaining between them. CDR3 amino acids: CASSKQGGQDTQYF. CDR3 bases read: TGTGCAAGCAGCAAACAGGGTGGCCAAGACACCCAGTAC.

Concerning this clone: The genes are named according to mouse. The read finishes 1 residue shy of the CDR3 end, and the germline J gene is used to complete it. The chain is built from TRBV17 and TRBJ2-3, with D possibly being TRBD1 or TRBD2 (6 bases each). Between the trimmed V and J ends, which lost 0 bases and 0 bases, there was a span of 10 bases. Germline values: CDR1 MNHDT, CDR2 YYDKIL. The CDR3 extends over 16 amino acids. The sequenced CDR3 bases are TGTGCTAGCAGTAGAGAAGGGGGGTATAGTGCAGAAACGCTGTAT. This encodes CASSREGGYSAETLY. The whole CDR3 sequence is CASSREGGYSAETLYF.

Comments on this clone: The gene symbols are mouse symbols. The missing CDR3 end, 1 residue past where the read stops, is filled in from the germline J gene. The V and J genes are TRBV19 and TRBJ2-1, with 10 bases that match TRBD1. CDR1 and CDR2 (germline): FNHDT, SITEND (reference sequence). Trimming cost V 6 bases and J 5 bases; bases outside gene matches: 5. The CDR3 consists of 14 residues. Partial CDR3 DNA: TGTGCCAGCATCTCCGGGACAGGGGATGCTGAGCAGTTC. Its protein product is CASISGTGDAEQF. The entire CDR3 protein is CASISGTGDAEQFF.

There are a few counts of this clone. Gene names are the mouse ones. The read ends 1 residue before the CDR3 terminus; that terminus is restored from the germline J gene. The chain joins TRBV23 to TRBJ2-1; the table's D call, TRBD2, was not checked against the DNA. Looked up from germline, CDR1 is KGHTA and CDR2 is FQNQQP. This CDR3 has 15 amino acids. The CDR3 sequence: CSSRTGGRNYAEQFF. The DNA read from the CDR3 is TGCTCCAGCAGGACTGGGGGGCGTAACTATGCTGAGCAGTTC.

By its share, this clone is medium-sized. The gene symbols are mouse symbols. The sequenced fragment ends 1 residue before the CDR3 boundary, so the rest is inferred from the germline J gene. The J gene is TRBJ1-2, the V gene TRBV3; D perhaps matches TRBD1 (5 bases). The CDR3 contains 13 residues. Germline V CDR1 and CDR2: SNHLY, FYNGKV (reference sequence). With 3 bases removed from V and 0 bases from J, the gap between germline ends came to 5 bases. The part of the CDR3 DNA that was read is TGTGCCAGCAGCTTCAGGGCAAACTCCGACTACACC. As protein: CASSFRANSDYT. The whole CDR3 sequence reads CASSFRANSDYTF. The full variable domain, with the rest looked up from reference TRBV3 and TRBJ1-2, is GPKVLQIPSHQIIDMGQMVTLNCDPVSNHLYFYWYKQILGQQMEFLVNFYNGKVMEKSKLFKDQFSVERPDGSYFTLKIQPTALEDSAVYFCASSFRANSDYTFGSGTRLLVI.

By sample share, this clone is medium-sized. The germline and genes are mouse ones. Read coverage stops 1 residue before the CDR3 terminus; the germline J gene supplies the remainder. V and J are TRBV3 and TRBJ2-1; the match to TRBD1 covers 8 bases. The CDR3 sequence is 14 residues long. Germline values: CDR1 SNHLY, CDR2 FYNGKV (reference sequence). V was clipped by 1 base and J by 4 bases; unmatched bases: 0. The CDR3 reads CASSLGQGYAEQFF. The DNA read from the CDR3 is TGTGCCAGCAGCTTAGGACAGGGGTATGCTGAGCAGTTC.